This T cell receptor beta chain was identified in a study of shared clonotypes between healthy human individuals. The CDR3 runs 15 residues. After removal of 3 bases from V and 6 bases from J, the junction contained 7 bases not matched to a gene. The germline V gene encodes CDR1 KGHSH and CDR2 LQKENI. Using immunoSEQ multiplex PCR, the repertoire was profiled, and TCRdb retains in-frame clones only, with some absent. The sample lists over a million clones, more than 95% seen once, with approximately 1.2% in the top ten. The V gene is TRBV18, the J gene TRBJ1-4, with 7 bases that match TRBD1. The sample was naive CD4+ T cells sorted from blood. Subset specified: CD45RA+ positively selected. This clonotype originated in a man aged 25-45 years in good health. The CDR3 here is CASSPSAGGDEKLFF. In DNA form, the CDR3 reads TGTGCCAGCTCACCGTCAGCAGGGGGTGATGAAAAACTGTTTTTT.